The 5 T cell receptor beta chains reported below all come from one sample, sequenced in a study of T cells in Graves' hyperthyroidism and ophthalmopathy. The source material, RNA transcripts, was used to amplify TCR beta CDR3 regions. TCR CDR3 underwent first-round RT-PCR with the HTBI primer set. Each CDR3 protein is one row after TCRdb ran MiXCR on the multiplex PCR reads. The table shows a few hundred thousand distinct CDR3 sequences, with 40% to 55% occurring only once. Sequencing input: peripheral blood or thyroid tissue (not recorded which). These receptors were collected from a woman aged 18-29 years with Graves' hyperthyroidism.

V and J are TRBV20-1 and TRBJ1-3; D might be TRBD1 (6 bases). The CDR3 is 12 amino acids. Germline V gene data show CDR1 as DFQATT and CDR2 as SNEGSKA (reference sequence). V was cut by 5 bases and J by 7 bases, with 12 bases left in between. CDR3 nucleotide sequence: TGCAGTGCTGAAAACAGGGCCAACACCATATATTTT. This encodes CSAENRANTIYF.

The chain employs TRBV19 and TRBJ2-1; 9 positions agree with TRBD1. CDR1 is LNHDA, CDR2 SQIVND, per germline (reference sequence). The ends lost 7 bases at V and 2 bases at J; junction bases unmatched: 3. CDR3 length: 14 residues. The CDR3 region is CASNTGGTYNEQFF. CDR3 coding DNA: TGTGCCAGTAACACAGGGGGCACCTACAATGAGCAGTTCTTC.

This clonotype was seen ten or more times. The chain recombines TRBV5-8 with TRBJ1-2, with TRBD1 identical over 7 bases. This CDR3 contains 17 residues. Per the germline V gene, CDR1 is SGHTS and CDR2 is YDEGEE. V shed 2 bases and J 3 bases; nucleotides not matched to a gene: 13. In nucleotides, the CDR3 is TGTGCCAGCAGCTTCCCCGCTGGAGAGGGGGCTCACTATGGCTACACCTTC. Translated: CASSFPAGEGAHYGYTF.

V and J are TRBV12-3 or TRBV12-4 and TRBJ1-4; D remains unclear. V shed 3 bases and J shed 7 bases, with 18 bases lying between them. The CDR3 has 16 amino acids. CDR3 amino acids: CASSFKRDGGSEKLFF. In DNA form, the CDR3 reads TGTGCCAGCAGTTTTAAGAGGGATGGAGGTAGTGAAAAACTGTTTTTT.

This clonotype occurred a few times. The chain is built from TRBV30 and TRBJ2-5; 9 bases are a match to TRBD2. Trimming removed 1 base from V and 4 bases from J; junction bases left unmatched: 1. The CDR3 is 13 amino acids. From germline, CDR1 is GTSNPN and CDR2 SVGIG (reference sequence). In DNA, the CDR3 is TGTGCCTGGAGTGAGGGACTAGCAGAGACCCAGTACTTC. It encodes CAWSEGLAETQYF.